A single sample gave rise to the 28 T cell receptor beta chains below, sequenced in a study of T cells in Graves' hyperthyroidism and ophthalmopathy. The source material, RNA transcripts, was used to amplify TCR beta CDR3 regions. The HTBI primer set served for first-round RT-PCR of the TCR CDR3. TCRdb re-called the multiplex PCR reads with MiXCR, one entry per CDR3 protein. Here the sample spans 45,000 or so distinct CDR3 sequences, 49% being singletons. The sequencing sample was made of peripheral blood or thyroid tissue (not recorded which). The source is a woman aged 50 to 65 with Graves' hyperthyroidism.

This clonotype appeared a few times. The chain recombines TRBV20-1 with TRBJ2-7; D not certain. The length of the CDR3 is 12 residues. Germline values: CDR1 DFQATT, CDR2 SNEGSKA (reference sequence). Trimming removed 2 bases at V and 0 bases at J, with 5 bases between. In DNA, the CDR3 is TGCAGTGCTAGACAGGTCTCCTACGAGCAGTACTTC. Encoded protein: CSARQVSYEQYF.

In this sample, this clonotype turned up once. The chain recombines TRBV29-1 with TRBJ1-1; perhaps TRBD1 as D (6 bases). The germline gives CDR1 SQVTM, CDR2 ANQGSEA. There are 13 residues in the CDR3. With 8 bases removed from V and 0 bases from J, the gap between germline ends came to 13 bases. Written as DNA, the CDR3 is TGCAGCCAACAGGACAGTATGAACACTGAAGCTTTCTTT. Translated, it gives CSQQDSMNTEAFF. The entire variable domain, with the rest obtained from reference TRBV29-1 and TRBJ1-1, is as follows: SAVISQKPSRDICQRGTSLTIQCQVDSQVTMMFWYRQQPGQSLTLIATANQGSEATYESGFVIDKFPISRPNLTFSTLTVSNMSPEDSSIYLCSQQDSMNTEAFFGQGTRLTVV.

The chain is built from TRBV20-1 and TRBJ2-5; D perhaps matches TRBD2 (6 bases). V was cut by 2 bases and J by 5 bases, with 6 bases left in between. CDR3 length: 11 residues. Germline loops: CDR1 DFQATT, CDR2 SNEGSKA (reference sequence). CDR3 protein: CSARSGETQYF. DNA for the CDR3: TGCAGTGCTAGAAGCGGGGAGACCCAGTACTTC.

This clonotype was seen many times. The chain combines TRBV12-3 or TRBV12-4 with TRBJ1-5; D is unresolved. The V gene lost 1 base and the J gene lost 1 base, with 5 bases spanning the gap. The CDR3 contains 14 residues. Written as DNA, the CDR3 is TGTGCCAGCAGTTTAGTGAACAGCAATCAGCCCCAGCATTTT. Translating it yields CASSLVNSNQPQHF.

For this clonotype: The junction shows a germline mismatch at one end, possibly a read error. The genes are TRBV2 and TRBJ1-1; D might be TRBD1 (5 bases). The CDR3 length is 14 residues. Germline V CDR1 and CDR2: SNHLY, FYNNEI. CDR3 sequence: CASSPGGLSAEAFF. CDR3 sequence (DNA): TGTGCCAGCAGCCCCGGGGGGTTGAGCGCTGAAGCGTTCTTT.

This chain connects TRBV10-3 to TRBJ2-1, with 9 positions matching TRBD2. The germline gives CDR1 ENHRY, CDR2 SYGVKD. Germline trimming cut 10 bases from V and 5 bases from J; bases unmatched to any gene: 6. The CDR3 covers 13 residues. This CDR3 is CANSGLADNEQFF. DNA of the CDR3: TGTGCCAACTCGGGACTAGCTGACAATGAGCAGTTCTTC.

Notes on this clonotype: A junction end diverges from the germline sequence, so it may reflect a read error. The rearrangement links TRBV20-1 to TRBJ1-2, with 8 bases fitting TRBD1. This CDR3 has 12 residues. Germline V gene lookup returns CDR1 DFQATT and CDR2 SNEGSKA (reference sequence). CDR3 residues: CSANDRGGGYTF. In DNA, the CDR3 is TGCAGCGCTAATGACAGGGGTGGCGGCTACACCTTC.

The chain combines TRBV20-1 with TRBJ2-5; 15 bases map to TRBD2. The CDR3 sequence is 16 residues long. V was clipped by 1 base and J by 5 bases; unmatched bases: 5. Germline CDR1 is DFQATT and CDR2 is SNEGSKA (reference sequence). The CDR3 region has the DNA TGCAGTGCTAGAGTCCCGGGACTAGCGGGAGGCGAGACCCAGTACTTC. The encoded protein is CSARVPGLAGGETQYF.

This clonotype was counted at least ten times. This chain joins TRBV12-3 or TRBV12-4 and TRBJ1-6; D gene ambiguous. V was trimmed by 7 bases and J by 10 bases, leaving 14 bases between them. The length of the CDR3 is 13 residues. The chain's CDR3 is CASTHERRSPLHF. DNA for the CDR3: TGTGCCAGCACCCACGAGAGGAGATCACCCCTCCACTTT.

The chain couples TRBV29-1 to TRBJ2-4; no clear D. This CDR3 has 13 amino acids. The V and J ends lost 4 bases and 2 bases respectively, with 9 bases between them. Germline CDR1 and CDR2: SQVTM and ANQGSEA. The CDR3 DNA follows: TGCAGCGTTGGGGTAGGTCCCAAAAACATTCAGTACTTC. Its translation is CSVGVGPKNIQYF.

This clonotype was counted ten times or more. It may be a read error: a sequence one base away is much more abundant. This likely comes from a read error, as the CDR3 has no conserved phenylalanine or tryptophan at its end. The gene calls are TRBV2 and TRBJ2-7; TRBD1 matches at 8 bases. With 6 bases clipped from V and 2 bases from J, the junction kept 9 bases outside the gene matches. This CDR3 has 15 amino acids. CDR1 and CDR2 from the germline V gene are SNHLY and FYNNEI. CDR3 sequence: CASRELGQGTYEQYL. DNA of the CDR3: TGTGCCAGCAGGGAACTTGGACAGGGAACCTACGAGCAGTACCTC.

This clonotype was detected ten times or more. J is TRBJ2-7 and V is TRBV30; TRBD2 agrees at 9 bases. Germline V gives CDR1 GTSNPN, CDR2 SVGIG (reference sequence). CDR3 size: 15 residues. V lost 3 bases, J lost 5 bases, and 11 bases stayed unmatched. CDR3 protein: CAWRPNSGSENEQYF. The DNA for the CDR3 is TGTGCCTGGAGACCAAATAGCGGGAGCGAGAACGAGCAGTACTTC.

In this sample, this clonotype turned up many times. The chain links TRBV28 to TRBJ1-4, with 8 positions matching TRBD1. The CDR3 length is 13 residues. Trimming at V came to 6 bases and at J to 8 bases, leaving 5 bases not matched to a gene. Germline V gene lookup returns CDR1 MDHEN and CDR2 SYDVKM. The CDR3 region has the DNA TGTGCCAGCAGCGGACAGGGTGTGGAAAAACTGTTTTTT. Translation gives CASSGQGVEKLFF.

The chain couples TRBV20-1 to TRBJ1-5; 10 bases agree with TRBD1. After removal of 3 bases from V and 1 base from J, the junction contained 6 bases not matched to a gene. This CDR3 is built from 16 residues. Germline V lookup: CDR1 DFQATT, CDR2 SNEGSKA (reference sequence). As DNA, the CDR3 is TGCAGTGCTAGGGCCGGGACAGGGGCAAGCAATCAGCCCCAGCATTTT. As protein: CSARAGTGASNQPQHF.

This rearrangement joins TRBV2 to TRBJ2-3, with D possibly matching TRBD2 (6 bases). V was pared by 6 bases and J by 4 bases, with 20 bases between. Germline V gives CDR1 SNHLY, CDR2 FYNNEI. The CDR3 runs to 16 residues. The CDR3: CASRTIRTGGADTQYF. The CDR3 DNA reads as TGTGCCAGCAGAACAATCCGGACCGGGGGTGCAGATACGCAGTATTTT.

This chain's CDR3 is CATSRHRGVLNQPQHF. The CDR3 nucleotides are TGTGCCACCAGCAGGCACAGGGGGGTTCTCAATCAGCCCCAGCATTTT. The chain is built from TRBV15 and TRBJ1-5; TRBD1 matches at 8 bases. The trim removed 3 bases at V and 3 bases at J, leaving 7 bases unmatched. Germline values: CDR1 LNHNV, CDR2 YYDKDF (reference sequence). The CDR3 consists of 16 residues.

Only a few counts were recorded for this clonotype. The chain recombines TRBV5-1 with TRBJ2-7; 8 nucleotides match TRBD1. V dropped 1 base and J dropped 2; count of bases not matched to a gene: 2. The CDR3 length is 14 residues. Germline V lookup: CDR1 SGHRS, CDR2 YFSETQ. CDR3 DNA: TGCGCCAGCAGCTTGAGGGACAGGACCTACGAGCAGTACTTC. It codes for CASSLRDRTYEQYF. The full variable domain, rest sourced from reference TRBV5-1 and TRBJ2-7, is KAGVTQTPRYLIKTRGQQVTLSCSPISGHRSVSWYQQTPGQGLQFLFEYFSETQRNKGNFPGRFSGRQFSNSRSEMNVSTLELGDSALYLCASSLRDRTYEQYFGPGTRLTVT.

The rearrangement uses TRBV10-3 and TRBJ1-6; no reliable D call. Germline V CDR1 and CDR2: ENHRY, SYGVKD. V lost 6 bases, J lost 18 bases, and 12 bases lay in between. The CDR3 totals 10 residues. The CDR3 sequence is CAIRGWGDHF. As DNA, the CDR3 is TGTGCCATCAGGGGCTGGGGAGACCACTTT.

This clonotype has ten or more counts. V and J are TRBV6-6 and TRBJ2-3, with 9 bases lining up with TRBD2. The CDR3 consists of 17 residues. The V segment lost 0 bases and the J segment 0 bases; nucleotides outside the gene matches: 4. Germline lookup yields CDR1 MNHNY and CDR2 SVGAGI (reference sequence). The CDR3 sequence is CASSYSLAGSSTDTQYF. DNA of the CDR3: TGTGCCAGCAGTTACTCCCTAGCGGGGTCTAGCACAGATACGCAGTATTTT.

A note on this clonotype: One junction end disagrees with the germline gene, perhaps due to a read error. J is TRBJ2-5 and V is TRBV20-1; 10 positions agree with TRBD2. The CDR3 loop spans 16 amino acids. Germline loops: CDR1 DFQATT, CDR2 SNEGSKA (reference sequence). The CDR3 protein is CSARLRASGSLGTQYF. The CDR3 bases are TGCAGCGCTAGATTAAGGGCTAGCGGGAGTTTGGGGACCCAGTACTTC.

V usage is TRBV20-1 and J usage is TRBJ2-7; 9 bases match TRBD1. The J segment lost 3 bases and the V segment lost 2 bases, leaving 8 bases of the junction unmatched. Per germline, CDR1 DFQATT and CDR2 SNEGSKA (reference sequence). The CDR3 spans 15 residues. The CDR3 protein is CSARSSGTGFYEQYF. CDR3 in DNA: TGCAGTGCTAGATCTTCCGGGACAGGGTTCTACGAGCAGTACTTC.

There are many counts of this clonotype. The CDR3 loop reads CSAGGGRVSEQYF. CDR3 bases: TGCAGTGCAGGAGGGGGGCGAGTCAGCGAGCAGTACTTC. This sequence joins TRBV20-1 and TRBJ2-7; D is possibly TRBD1 or TRBD2 (6 bases each). Germline V CDR1 and CDR2: DFQATT, SNEGSKA (reference sequence). CDR3 length: 13 residues. With 6 bases removed from V and 6 bases from J, the gap between germline ends came to 18 bases.

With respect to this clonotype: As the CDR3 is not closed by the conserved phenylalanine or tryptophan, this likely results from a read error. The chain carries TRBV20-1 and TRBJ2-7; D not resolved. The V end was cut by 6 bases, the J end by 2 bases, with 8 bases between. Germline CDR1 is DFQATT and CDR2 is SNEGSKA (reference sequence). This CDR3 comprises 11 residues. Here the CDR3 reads CSADRAYEQYL. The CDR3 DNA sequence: TGCAGTGCCGACCGGGCCTACGAGCAGTACCTT.

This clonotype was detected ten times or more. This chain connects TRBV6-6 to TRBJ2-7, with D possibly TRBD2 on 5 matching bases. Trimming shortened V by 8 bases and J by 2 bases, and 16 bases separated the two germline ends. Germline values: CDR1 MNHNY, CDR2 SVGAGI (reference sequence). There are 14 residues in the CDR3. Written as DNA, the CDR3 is TGTGCCAGCGGTGGAGCGGACCCCCCCTACGAGCAGTACTTC. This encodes CASGGADPPYEQYF.

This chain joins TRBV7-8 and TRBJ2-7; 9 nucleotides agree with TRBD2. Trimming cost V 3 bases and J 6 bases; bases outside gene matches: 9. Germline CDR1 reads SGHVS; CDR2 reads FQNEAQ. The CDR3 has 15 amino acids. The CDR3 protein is CASSLSGGAGGEQYF. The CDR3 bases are TGTGCCAGCAGCTTGTCAGGGGGAGCGGGGGGCGAGCAGTACTTC. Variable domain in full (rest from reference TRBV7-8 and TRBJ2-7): GAGVSQSPRYKVAKRGQDVALRCDPISGHVSLFWYQQALGQGPEFLTYFQNEAQLDKSGLPSDRFFAERPEGSVSTLKIQRTQQEDSAVYLCASSLSGGAGGEQYFGPGTRLTVT.

CDR3 sequence reads: CATSTETGFTEAFF. The CDR3 DNA sequence: TGTGCCACCAGCACCGAGACAGGGTTCACTGAAGCTTTCTTT. The rearrangement uses TRBV15 and TRBJ1-1, with 7 positions matching TRBD1. Germline CDR1 LNHNV, CDR2 YYDKDF (reference sequence). The CDR3 extends over 14 amino acids. Trimming cost V 4 bases and J 4 bases; bases outside gene matches: 6. Full variable domain (missing parts from reference TRBV15 and TRBJ1-1): DAMVIQNPRYQVTQFGKPVTLSCSQTLNHNVMYWYQQKSSQAPKLLFHYYDKDFNNEADTPDNFQSRRPNTSFCFLDIRSPGLGDTAMYLCATSTETGFTEAFFGQGTRLTVV.

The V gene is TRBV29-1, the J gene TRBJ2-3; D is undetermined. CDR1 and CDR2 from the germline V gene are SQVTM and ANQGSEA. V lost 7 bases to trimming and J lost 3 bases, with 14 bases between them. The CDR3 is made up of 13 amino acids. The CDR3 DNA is TGCAGCGCAGCCCGAGAAAAGACAGATACGCAGTATTTT. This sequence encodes CSAAREKTDTQYF.

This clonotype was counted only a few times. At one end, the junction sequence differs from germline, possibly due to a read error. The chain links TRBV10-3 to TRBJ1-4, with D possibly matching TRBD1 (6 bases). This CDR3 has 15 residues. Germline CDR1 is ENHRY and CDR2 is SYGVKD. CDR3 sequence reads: CAISESGTRNEKPFF. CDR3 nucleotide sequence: TGTGCCATCAGTGAGTCCGGGACACGGAATGAAAAACCGTTTTTC.